Sequencing of this T cell receptor (beta chain) was carried out in a study of CD8+CD57+ T cells in acquired aplastic anemia. Whole-study results and caveats: For CD8+ Simpson's diversity, patients and controls showed no significant difference. Patients and controls turned out to have 25 to 30 CD8+ CDR3 sequences in common.

This clonotype was counted many times. What it binds is not known. All patients picked for sequencing had shown, by flow cytometry, an expansion of CD8+CD57+ cells. All participating patients were living with severe acquired aplastic anemia. Receipt of therapy had not occurred in any patient by the time of blood sampling. Profiling of TCR beta VDJ combinations and CDR3 sequences used genomic DNA as template. MiXCR was run by TCRdb on the reads, yielding one entry per CDR3 protein. The data contain 150,000 or so distinct CDR3 sequences, approximately 52% of them seen just once; the ten biggest clones take up roughly 12%. Input material: sorted CD4+, CD8+, or CD8+CD57+ T cells (not recorded which) from PBMCs. This TCR came from a human donor with aplastic anemia.

CDR3 nucleotides: TGCAGTGCTAGAGAAGGACGGGAGAACACTGAAGCTTTCTTT. Translating gives CSAREGRENTEAFF. This sequence joins TRBV20-1 and TRBJ1-1; the D is unclear. CDR3 length: 14 amino acids. The ends were cut back, 0 bases at V and 1 base at J, with 9 bases in the middle. Germline CDR1 is DFQATT and CDR2 is SNEGSKA (reference sequence).